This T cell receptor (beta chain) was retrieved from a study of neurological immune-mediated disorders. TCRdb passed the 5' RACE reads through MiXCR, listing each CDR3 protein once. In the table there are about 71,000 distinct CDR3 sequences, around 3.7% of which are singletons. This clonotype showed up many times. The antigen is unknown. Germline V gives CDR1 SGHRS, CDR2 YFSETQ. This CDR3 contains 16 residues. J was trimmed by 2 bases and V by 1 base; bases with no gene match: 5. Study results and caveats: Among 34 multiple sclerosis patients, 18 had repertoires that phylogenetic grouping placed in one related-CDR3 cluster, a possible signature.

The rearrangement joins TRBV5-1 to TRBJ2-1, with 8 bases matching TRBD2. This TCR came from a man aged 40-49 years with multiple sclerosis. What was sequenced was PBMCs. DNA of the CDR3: TGCGCCAGCAGCTTGAGCGGGGGCTCGACCTACAATGAGCAGTTCTTC. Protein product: CASSLSGGSTYNEQFF.